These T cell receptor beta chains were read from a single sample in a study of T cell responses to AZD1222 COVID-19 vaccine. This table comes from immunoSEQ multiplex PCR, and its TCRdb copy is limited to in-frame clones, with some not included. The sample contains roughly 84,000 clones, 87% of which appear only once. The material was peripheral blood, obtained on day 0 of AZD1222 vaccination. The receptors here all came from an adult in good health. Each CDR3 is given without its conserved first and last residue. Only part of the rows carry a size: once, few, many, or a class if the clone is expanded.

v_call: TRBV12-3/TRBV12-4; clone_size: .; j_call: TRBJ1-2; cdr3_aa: ASSPLSYYGYT
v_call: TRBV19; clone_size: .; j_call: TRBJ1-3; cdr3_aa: ASTMGTGAPGNTIY
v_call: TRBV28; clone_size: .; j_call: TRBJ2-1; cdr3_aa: ASNRRLAGTSYNEQF
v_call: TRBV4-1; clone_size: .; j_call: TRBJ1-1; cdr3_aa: ASSRLGGDTEAF
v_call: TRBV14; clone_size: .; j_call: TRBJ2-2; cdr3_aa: ASSHGGRATGELF
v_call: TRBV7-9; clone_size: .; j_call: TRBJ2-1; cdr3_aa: ASSSQTYNEQF
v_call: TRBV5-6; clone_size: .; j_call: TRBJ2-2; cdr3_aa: ASSPRGGVDSGELF
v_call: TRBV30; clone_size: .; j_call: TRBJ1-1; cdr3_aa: AWSVLKGSTEAF
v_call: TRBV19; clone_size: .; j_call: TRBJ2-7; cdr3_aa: ASSGSGRAYEQY
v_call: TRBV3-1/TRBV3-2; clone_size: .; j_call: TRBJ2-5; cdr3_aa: ASSHDGRGTQY
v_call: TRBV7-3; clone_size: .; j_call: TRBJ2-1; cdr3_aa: ASSLIPSSYNEQF
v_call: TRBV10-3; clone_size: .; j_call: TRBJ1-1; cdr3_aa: AISEWRGSGNTEAF
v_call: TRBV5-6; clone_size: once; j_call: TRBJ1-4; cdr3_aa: ASSILGTATNEKLF
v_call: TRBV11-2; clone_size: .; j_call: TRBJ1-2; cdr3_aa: ASSSGDGYGYT
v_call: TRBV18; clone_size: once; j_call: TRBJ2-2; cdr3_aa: ASSPQANTGELF
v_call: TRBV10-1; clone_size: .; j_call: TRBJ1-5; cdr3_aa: ASSNQGVPQPQH
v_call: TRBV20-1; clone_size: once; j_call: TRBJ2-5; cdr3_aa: SASGSLAGPDPQETQY
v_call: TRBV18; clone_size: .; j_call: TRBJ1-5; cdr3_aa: ASSESRGNQPQH
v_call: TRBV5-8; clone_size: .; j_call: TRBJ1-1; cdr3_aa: ATNRFMNTEAF
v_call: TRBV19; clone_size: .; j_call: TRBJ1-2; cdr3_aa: ASKDASQGYT
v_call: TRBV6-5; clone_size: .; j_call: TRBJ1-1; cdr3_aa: ASSGRDTEAF
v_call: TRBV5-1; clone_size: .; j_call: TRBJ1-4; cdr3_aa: ASSYSTGGEKLF
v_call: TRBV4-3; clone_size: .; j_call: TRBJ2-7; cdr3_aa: ASSQDLGSYYEQY
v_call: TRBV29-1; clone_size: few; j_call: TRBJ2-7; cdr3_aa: SVVVAGEFAEQY
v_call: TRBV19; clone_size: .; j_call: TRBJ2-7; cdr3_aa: ASSIVGATDYEQY
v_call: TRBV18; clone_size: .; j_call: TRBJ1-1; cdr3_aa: ASSGTGMNTEAF
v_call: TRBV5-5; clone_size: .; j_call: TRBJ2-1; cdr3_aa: ASSVLAGVNEQF
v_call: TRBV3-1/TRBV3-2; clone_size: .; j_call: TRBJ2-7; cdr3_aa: ASSQGPGGSYEQY